This T cell receptor beta chain was obtained from a study of CD8 T cells in Susac syndrome. Study results and limitations: The Susac syndrome CD4+ T cell repertoires displayed no clonal expansion.

Random hexamers primed reverse transcription of about 0.5 to 1 ug RNA. Via MiXCR, TCRdb re-called the immunoSEQ multiplex PCR reads, giving one row per CDR3 protein. The sample has roughly 180,000 distinct CDR3 sequences, over 90% seen once. Remarks on this clonotype: Its antigen is undetermined.

The diagnostic criteria for definite or probable disease, as recently defined, were met by the patients with Susac syndrome. This receptor was obtained from a human donor with Susac syndrome. Sequencing was done on a sample of CD4+ T cells from PBMCs.

CDR3 coding DNA: TGTGCCAGCAGTCCACTCCGGGGAAACGCTTTCTTT. This codes for CASSPLRGNAFF. This chain uses TRBV6-5 with TRBJ1-1; D uncertain. V was pared by 5 bases and J by 11 bases, with 15 bases between. The CDR3 has 12 residues. Germline V gene lookup returns CDR1 MNHEY and CDR2 SVGAGI.